Included here is one T cell receptor beta chain sequence, with context. This sample is part of a study of cytomegalovirus exposure and HLA in healthy donors. Use of 60 Vbeta and 13 Jbeta primers characterized the PCR. Clones were sequenced by immunoSEQ multiplex PCR, and TCRdb holds only the in-frame ones, with some missing. The repertoire holds roughly 190,000 clones, with roughly 74% as singletons. The CDR3 spans 13 residues. V lost 0 bases and J 7 bases, leaving 6 bases between the germline ends. Germline loops: CDR1 LNHDA, CDR2 SQIVND (reference sequence). This receptor was obtained from a female donor in good health and CMV-seronegative. This chain uses TRBV19 with TRBJ2-2, with D possibly TRBD1 on 5 matching bases. Sequenced material: PBMCs. The CDR3 DNA is TGTGCCAGTAGTATAGACAGGGACGGGGAGCTGTTTTTT. It specifies CASSIDRDGELFF.